This TCR beta chain originates from a study of cytomegalovirus exposure and HLA in healthy donors. Study findings and constraints: Researchers left out some V segments, among them TRBV6-2 and TRBV6-3, as indistinguishable. In a later analysis, specific HLA alleles were associated with some 16,000 TCR beta sequences at a 0.05 false discovery rate.

This clone appeared a few times. The target antigen is unknown. J gave up 2 bases and V 5 bases, and 1 base lay outside the gene matches. The germline V gene has CDR1 SGHRS and CDR2 YFSETQ. The CDR3 has 14 amino acids. Use of 60 Vbeta and 13 Jbeta primers characterized the PCR. Using immunoSEQ multiplex PCR, the repertoire was profiled, and TCRdb retains in-frame clones only, with some absent. The data contain just over 70,000 clones, over 70% of them singletons. For this donor, CMV serostatus was not recorded. The chain couples TRBV5-1 to TRBJ1-1, with 12 bases aligning to TRBD1. Sequencing was done on a sample of PBMCs. The sequence was collected from a human donor in good health. DNA of the CDR3: TGCGCCAGCAGGGGACAGGGGGCTAACACTGAAGCTTTCTTT. It codes for CASRGQGANTEAFF.